This TCR beta chain was sequenced for a study of human T cells and chemical hapten exposure. Turning to the study itself: All through the approximately 25-week study, the scalp of each patient received diphenylcyclopropenone doses weekly. Read at 6 days, the patch tests placed 0.01% DPC on the upper back.

As the library was built, unique molecular identifiers were attached to individual cDNA molecules. TCRdb re-derived calls from the RACE reads in MiXCR, one entry per CDR3 protein. The sample lists 210,000 or so distinct CDR3 sequences, 24% occurring once. Time point: patch test 3, about 24 weeks after DPC sensitization. Treatment indicated: therapeutic diphenylcyclopropenone sensitization with weekly scalp DPC. It was from unfractionated whole blood that total RNA was extracted. This CDR3 is built from 14 residues. V was clipped by 3 bases and J by 9 bases, with 19 bases between them. CDR1 and CDR2 from the germline V gene are SGHRS and YFSETQ.

The TCR was taken from a woman aged 40 to 50 with alopecia areata. Some clones in this sample may be carry-over from other donors' samples. Sequenced material: whole blood, taken in connection with sensitization to the hapten diphenylcyclopropenone (DPC). The chain couples TRBV5-1 to TRBJ2-7; D could derive from TRBD1 or TRBD2 (5 bases each). CDR3 sequence reads: CASSSGEGQGVQYF. The CDR3 DNA reads TGCGCCAGCAGCTCCGGTGAGGGGCAAGGTGTGCAGTACTTC.